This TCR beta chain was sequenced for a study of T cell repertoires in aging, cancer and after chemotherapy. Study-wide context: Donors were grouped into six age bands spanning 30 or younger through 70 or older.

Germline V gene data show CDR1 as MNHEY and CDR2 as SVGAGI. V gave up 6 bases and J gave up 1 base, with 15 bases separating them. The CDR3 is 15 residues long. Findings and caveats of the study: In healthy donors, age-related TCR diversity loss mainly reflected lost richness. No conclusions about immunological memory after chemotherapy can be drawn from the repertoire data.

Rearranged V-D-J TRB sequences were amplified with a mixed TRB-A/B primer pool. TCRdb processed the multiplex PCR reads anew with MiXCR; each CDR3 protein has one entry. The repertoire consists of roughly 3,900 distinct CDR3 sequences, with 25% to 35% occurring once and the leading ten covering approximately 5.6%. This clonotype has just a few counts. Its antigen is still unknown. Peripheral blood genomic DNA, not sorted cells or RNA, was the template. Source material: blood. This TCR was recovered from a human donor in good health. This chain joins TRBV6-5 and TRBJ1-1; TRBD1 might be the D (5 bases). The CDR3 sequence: CASSRPGHPNTEAFF. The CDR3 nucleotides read TGTGCCAGCAGCCGTCCTGGACACCCGAACACTGAAGCTTTCTTT.